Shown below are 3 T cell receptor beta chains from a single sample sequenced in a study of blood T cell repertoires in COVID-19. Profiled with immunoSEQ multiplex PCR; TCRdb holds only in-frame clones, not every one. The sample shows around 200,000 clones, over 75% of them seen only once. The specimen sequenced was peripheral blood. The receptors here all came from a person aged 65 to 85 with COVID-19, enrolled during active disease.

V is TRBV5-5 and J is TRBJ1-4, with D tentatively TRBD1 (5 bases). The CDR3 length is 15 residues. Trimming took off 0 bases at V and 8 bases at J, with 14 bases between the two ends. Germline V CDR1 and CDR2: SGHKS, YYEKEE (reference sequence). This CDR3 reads CASSLELQVREKLFF. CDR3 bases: TGTGCCAGCAGCTTGGAACTACAGGTGCGGGAAAAACTGTTTTTT. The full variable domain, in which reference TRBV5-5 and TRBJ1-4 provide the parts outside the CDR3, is DAGVTQSPTHLIKTRGQQVTLRCSPISGHKSVSWYQQVLGQGPQFIFQYYEKEERGRGNFPDRFSARQFPNYSSELNVNALLLGDSALYLCASSLELQVREKLFFGSGTQLSVL.

CDR3 loop: CASSLSGLGQSQFF. The CDR3, as DNA: TGTGCCAGCAGCTTATCCGGACTAGGTCAATCGCAGTTCTTC. This chain links TRBV11-2 with TRBJ2-1, with TRBD2 identical over 7 bases. J gave up 12 bases and V 2 bases, and 10 bases lay outside the gene matches. The germline gives CDR1 SGHAT, CDR2 FQNNGV. The length of the CDR3 is 14 residues.

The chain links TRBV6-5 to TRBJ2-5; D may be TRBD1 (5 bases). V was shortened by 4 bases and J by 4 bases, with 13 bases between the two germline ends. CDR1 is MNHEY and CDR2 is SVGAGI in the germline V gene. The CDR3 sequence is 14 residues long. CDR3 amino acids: CASSSGHRRETQYF. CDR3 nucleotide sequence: TGTGCCAGCAGTTCAGGGCATCGGAGAGAGACCCAGTACTTC.